The 4 T cell receptor beta chains below were found in one sample sequenced in a study of blood T cell repertoires in COVID-19. Sequencing used immunoSEQ multiplex PCR; TCRdb keeps in-frame clones, though not all of them. The table lists 90,000 to 110,000 clones, 81% of them singletons. Sequencing was performed on peripheral blood. The receptors were gathered from an elderly man with acute or convalescent COVID-19.

The rearrangement uses TRBV4-1 and TRBJ2-2; the match to TRBD1 covers 9 bases. Looked up from germline, CDR1 is MGHRA and CDR2 is YSYEKL. The CDR3 length is 17 residues. J gave up 0 bases and V 2 bases, and 4 bases lay outside the gene matches. The CDR3 here is CASSQPTGGTNTGELFF. In DNA, the CDR3 is TGCGCCAGCAGCCAACCGACAGGGGGGACGAACACCGGGGAGCTGTTTTTT.

This clone was counted a single time. The chain combines TRBV5-1 with TRBJ1-1; D ambiguous. The V end was cut by 4 bases, the J end by 2 bases, with 9 bases between. In germline, CDR1 is SGHRS, CDR2 YFSETQ. This CDR3 comprises 13 residues. The CDR3 spells CASSQMLNTEAFF. The DNA of the CDR3 is TGCGCCAGCAGCCAGATGTTAAACACTGAAGCTTTCTTT.

This sequence joins TRBV27 and TRBJ1-2, with unresolved D. The germline gives CDR1 MNHEY, CDR2 SMNVEV (reference sequence). With 3 bases removed from V and 3 bases from J, the gap between germline ends came to 11 bases. CDR3 length equals 14 residues. The CDR3 nucleotides read TGTGCCAGCAGTTTTGCCGGGAAGGACTATGGCTACACCTTC. Its translation is CASSFAGKDYGYTF.

This clone appeared once. The V call is TRBV9, the J call TRBJ1-3; weak D call: TRBD1 (5 bases). V was clipped by 6 bases and J by 2 bases, with 12 bases between them. The CDR3 is 14 amino acids. Looked up from germline, CDR1 is SGDLS and CDR2 is YYNGEE. The CDR3 sequence is CASNSGTAGNTIYF. CDR3 nucleotide sequence: TGTGCCAGCAACTCTGGGACTGCTGGAAACACCATATATTTT.